This TCR beta chain was obtained from a study of blood T cell repertoires in COVID-19 (dated by TCRdb to the early 2020s). For context, the study as a whole: The collaborator samples originated in the United States, Italy and Spain and spanned the acute and convalescent phases of COVID-19. The prospective study material was composed of cDNA or gDNA derived from T cells, B-cell-depleted T cells, or PBMCs. The dataset comprised deeply sampled blood TCRbeta repertoires from subjects exposed to, actively infected with, or recovered from COVID-19. The repertoires were released in a freely available public database meant as a resource for research on the immune response to SARS-CoV-2. The samples were drawn from two sources: the first 160 participants of the ongoing ImmuneRACE study, and 950 to 1,500 subjects contributed by 6 global collaborators. Sample metadata almost always included a de-identified subject ID, COVID-19 status, age in years and sex. Where available, HLA class I and class II types were taken from metadata supplied by the sample provider and were not determined by assay-based typing. Results and caveats for the whole study, not just this receptor: The quantity of clinical and demographic metadata differed by source and by participant and was supplied without curation.

The immunoSEQ Assay, a bias-controlled multiplex PCR, was used to amplify TCRbeta CDR3 regions from genomic DNA. Regarding the original processing steps: Nucleated cell counts per sample were estimated from amplification of reference gene primers within the assay. To quantify the absolute abundance of each unique TCRbeta CDR3 rearrangement, sequence reads were collapsed and filtered. For each sample, productive Simpson clonality was calculated as the square root of Simpson's diversity index across productive rearrangements. TCRdb took this table from immuneACCESS and kept in-frame rearrangements with V and J called. Such tables lack part of the clones; where checked against another copy, unresolved V genes explain under half of the gap, and the rest is unexplained. That table gives V, J and clone size, and the DNA gave D and trimming. The sample includes about 270,000 clones, with approximately 85% observed a single time. About 14% of the sample comes from the top ten.

The collaborating institutions used their own protocols to collect whole blood in K2EDTA tubes. For TCRbeta analysis, collaborator samples were shipped as frozen whole blood, as isolated PBMCs, or as DNA extracted from either sample type. V and J are truncated by 3 bases and 0 bases respectively, leaving an intervening sequence of 9 bases. The CDR3 runs 16 amino acids, cysteine and phenylalanine included. CDR3 DNA only is kept here, 48 bases in frame from base 1. CDR1 MNHNS and CDR2 SASEGT are derived from the germline V gene. Worth noting for this clone: Its recognized antigen is unknown. Within one base of it there is no much larger clone, and no base qualities were kept.

The clonotype originates from a human donor in a cohort sampled during active COVID-19. The sample was peripheral blood. The chain is made from TRBV6-1 and TRBJ2-6; the D gene identity is not certain. For the CDR3, the sequence is CASSDSYSSGANVLTF. The nucleotide sequence is given as TGTGCCAGCAGTGATAGTTACAGCTCTGGGGCCAACGTCCTGACTTTC.